This T cell receptor beta chain derives from a study of cytomegalovirus exposure and HLA in healthy donors. Findings and caveats of the study: For most TCR beta V segments, an earlier analysis put the productive rate at about 90% or about 30% of the time. Later work found that TCR association rates differed between HLA loci; DRB1 had the most and HLA-C the fewest. In a later analysis, an Asian-associated ancestry cluster reportedly showed fewer N-insertions than the roughly 730-donor mean. Later, an analysis showed that TCR beta chains associated with HLA were more clonally expanded than others that were equally common.

As for this clone: Its antigen is undetermined.

The PCR contained 60 Vbeta and 13 Jbeta primers. Produced via immunoSEQ multiplex PCR; TCRdb's table is partial and in-frame only. The repertoire holds 150,000 to 200,000 clones, with more than 80% as singletons. The V end lost 0 bases, the J end lost 3 bases, and 6 bases lay between the germline ends. CDR3 size: 13 residues. The V gene's germline CDR1 is MNHEY and CDR2 SVGAGI. This clonotype was sampled from a young man in good health and CMV-seronegative. The material sequenced was PBMCs. The genes are TRBV6-5 and TRBJ2-7; D not certain. The CDR3 region has the DNA TGTGCCAGCAGTTACTCGCGACTCTACGAGCAGTACTTC. It codes for CASSYSRLYEQYF.